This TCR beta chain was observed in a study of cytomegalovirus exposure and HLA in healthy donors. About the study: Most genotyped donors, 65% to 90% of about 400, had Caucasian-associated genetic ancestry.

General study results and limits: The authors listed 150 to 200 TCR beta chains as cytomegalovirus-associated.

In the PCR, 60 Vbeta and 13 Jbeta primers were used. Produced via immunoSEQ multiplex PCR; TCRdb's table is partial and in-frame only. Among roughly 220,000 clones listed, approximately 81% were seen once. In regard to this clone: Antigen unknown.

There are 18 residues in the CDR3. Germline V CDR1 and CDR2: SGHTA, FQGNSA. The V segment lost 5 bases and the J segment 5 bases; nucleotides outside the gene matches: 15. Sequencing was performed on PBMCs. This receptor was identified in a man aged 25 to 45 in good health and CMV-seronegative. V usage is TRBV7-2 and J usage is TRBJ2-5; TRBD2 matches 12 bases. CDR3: CASSRQFRTSGAGETQYF. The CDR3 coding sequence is TGTGCCAGCAGCCGCCAGTTTCGGACTAGCGGGGCTGGGGAGACCCAGTACTTC. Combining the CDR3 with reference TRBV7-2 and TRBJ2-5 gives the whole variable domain GAGVSQSPSNKVTEKGKDVELRCDPISGHTALYWYRQSLGQGLEFLIYFQGNSAPDKSGLPSDRFSAERTGGSVSTLTIQRTQQEDSAVYLCASSRQFRTSGAGETQYFGPGTRLLVL.